Listed below are T cell receptor beta chains from one sample, sequenced in a study of PD-L1 blockade in urothelial cancer. Sequencing was performed with immunoSEQ multiplex PCR; in TCRdb, only in-frame clones are kept and a portion is missing. The repertoire holds some 120,000 clones, with more than 85% as singletons. This specimen consisted of PBMCs, obtained around atezolizumab (anti-PD-L1) treatment. The origin of the receptors is a man aged 55 to 70 with urothelial cancer. CDR3s include the opening cysteine and the closing phenylalanine or tryptophan.

cdr3_aa: CASSLWGTGRETQYF
j_call: TRBJ2-5
v_call: TRBV18

cdr3_aa: CASSPLAGNQPQHF
j_call: TRBJ1-5
v_call: TRBV4-1

cdr3_aa: CASSYISSSYNEQFF
j_call: TRBJ2-1
v_call: TRBV6-5

cdr3_aa: CASSSRGRDGREQYF
j_call: TRBJ2-7
v_call: TRBV13

cdr3_aa: CASRPGGADTQYF
j_call: TRBJ2-3
v_call: TRBV28

cdr3_aa: CASSGDFPGYTF
j_call: TRBJ1-2
v_call: TRBV6-1

cdr3_aa: CSALGESGNTIYF
j_call: TRBJ1-3
v_call: TRBV29-1

cdr3_aa: CASSSPRDSNNEQFF
j_call: TRBJ2-1
v_call: TRBV5-1

cdr3_aa: CASIMSGAGANVLTF
j_call: TRBJ2-6
v_call: TRBV28

cdr3_aa: CASSYHGTGGRNEQFF
j_call: TRBJ2-1
v_call: TRBV6-5

cdr3_aa: CASSLGTGGSTEAFF
j_call: TRBJ1-1
v_call: TRBV7-9

cdr3_aa: CAWGLRGRGNQPQHF
j_call: TRBJ1-5
v_call: TRBV30

cdr3_aa: CASSLGQGLAKNIQYF
j_call: TRBJ2-4
v_call: TRBV13

cdr3_aa: CASSLSQGMVTEAFF
j_call: TRBJ1-1
v_call: TRBV7-3

cdr3_aa: CASSAGLAGEETQYF
j_call: TRBJ2-5
v_call: TRBV19

cdr3_aa: CASSLVLNYGYTF
j_call: TRBJ1-2
v_call: TRBV6-5

cdr3_aa: CASSPRRGITEAFF
j_call: TRBJ1-1
v_call: TRBV18

cdr3_aa: CASSFLYEQYF
j_call: TRBJ2-7
v_call: TRBV7-2